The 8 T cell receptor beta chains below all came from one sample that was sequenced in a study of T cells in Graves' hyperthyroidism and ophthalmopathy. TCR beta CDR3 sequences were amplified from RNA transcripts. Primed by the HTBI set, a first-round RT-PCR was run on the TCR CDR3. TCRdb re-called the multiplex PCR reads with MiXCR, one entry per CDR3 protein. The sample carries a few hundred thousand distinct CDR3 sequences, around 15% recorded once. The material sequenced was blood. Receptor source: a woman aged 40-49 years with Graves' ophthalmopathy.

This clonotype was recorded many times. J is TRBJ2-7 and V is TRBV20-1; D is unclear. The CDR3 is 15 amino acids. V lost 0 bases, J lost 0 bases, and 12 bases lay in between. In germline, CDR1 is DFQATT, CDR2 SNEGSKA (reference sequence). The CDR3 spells CSARDKDRDSYEQYF. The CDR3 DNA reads TGCAGTGCTAGAGATAAGGACCGCGACTCCTACGAGCAGTACTTC.

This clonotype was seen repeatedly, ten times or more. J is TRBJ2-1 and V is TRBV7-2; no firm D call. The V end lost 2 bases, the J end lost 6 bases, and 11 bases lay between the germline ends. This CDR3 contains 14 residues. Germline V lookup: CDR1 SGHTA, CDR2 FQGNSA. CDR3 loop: CASSLSAATNEQFF. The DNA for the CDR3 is TGTGCCAGCAGCTTAAGCGCCGCGACCAATGAGCAGTTCTTC.

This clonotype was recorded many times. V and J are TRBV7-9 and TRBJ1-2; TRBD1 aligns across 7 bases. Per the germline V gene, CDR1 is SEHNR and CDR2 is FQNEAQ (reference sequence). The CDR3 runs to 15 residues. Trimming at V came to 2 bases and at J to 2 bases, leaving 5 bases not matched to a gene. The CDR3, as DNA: TGTGCCAGCAGCTTACTACAGGGGTTCAACTATGGCTACACCTTC. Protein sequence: CASSLLQGFNYGYTF.

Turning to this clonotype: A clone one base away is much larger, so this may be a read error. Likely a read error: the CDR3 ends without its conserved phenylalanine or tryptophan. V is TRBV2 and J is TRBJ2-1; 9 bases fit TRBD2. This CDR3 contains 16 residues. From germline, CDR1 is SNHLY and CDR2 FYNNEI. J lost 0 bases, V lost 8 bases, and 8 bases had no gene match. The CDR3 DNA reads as TGTGCCAGCTCACCCCAGACTAGCGGCTCCTACAATGAGCAGTTCCTC. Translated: CASSPQTSGSYNEQFL.

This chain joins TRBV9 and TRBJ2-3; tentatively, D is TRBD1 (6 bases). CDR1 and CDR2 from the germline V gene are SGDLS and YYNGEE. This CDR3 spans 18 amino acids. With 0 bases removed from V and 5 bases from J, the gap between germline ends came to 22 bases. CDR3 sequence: CASSVATFTQGVVDTQYF. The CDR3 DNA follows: TGTGCCAGCAGCGTAGCAACATTCACACAGGGTGTTGTAGATACGCAGTATTTT.

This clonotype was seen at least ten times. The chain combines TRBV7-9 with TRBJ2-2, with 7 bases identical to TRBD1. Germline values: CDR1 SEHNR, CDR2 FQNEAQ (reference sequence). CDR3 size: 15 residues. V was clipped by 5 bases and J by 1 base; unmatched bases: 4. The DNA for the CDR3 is TGTGCCAGCAGCGTGGGGACAGTGAACACCGGGGAGCTGTTTTTT. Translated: CASSVGTVNTGELFF.

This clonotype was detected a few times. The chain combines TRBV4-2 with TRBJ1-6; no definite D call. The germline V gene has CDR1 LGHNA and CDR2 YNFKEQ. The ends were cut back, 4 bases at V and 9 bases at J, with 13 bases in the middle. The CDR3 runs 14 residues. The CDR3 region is CASSLAGGSSPLHF. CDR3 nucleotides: TGTGCCAGCAGCCTCGCCGGCGGGTCTTCACCCCTCCACTTT.

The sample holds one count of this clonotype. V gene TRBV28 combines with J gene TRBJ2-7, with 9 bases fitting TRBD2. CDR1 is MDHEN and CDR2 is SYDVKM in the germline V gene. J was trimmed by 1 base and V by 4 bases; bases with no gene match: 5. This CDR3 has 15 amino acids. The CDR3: CASSSLAGESYEQYF. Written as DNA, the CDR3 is TGTGCCAGCAGTTCATTAGCGGGAGAGTCCTACGAGCAGTACTTC.